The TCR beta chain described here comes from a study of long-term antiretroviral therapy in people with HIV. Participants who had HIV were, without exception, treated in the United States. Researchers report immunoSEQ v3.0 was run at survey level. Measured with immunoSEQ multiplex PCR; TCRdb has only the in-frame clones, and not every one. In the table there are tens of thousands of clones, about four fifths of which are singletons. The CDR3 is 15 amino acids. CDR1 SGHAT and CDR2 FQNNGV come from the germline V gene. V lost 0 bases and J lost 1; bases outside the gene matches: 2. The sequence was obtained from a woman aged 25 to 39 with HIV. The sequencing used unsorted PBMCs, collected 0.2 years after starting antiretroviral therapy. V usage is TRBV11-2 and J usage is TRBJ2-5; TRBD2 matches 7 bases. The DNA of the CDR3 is TGTGCCAGCAGCTTAGATGGGGGGGGCCAAGAGACCCAGTACTTC. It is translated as CASSLDGGGQETQYF.